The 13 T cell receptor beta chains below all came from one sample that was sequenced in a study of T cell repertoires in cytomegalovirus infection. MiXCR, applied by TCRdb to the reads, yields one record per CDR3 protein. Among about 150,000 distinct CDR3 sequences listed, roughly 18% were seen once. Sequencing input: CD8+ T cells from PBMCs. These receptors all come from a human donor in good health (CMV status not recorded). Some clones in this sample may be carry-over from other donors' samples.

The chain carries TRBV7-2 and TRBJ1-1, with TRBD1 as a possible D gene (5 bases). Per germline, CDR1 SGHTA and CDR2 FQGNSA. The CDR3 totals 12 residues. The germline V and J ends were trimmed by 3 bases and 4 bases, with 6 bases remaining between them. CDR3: CASSFGATEAFF. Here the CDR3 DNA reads TGTGCCAGCAGCTTCGGGGCCACTGAAGCTTTCTTT.

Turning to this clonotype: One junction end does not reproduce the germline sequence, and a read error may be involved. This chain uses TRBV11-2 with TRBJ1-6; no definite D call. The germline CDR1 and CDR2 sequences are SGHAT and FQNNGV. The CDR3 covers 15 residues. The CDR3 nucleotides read TGTGCCTGCAGCCCAGCCGGCAGTAGAAGATCACCCCTCCACTTT. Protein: CACSPAGSRRSPLHF.

CDR3 protein: CASSHRDRAVDTQYF. DNA for the CDR3: TGTGCCAGCAGTCACCGGGACAGGGCGGTAGATACGCAGTATTTT. The rearrangement links TRBV28 to TRBJ2-3, with 9 bases aligning to TRBD1. The germline V gene has CDR1 MDHEN and CDR2 SYDVKM. The CDR3 is made up of 15 amino acids. With V trimmed by 5 bases and J by 5 bases, 8 bases remained unmatched.

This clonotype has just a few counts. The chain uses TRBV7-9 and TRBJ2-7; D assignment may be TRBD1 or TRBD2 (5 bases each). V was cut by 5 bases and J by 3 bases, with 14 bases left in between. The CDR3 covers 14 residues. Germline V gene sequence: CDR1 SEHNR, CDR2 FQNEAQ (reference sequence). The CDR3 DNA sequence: TGTGCCAGCAGCCCCGGGGACGGTGACTACGAGCAGTACTTC. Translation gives CASSPGDGDYEQYF. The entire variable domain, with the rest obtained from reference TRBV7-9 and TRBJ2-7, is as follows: DTGVSQNPRHKITKRGQNVTFRCDPISEHNRLYWYRQTLGQGPEFLTYFQNEAQLEKSRLLSDRFSAERPKGSFSTLEIQRTEQGDSAMYLCASSPGDGDYEQYFGPGTRLTVT.

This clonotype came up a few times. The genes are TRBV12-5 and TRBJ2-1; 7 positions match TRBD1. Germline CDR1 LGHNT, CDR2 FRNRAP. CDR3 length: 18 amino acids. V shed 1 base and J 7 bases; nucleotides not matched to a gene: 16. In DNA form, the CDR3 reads TGTGCTAGTGGTTTGGCTCCCTTCGGACAGGTTAGGAGGAATGAGCAGTTCTTC. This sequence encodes CASGLAPFGQVRRNEQFF.

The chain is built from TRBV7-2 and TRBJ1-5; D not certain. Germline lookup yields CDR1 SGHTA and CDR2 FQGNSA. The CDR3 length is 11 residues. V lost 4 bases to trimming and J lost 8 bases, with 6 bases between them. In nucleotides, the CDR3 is TGTGCCAGCAGCTCCCTAAAGCCCCAGCATTTT. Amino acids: CASSSLKPQHF.

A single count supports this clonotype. CDR3 nucleotides: TGTGCCAGCAGCGTTTACGAGGGTGGGGAGCTGTTTTTT. Its protein is CASSVYEGGELFF. The gene calls are TRBV12-1 and TRBJ2-2. TRBV12-1 is a known pseudogene. This CDR3 region has 13 residues.

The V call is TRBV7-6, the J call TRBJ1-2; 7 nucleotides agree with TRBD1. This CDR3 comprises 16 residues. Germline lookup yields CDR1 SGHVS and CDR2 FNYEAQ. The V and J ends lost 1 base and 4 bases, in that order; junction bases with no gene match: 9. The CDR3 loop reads CASSLGESRGTYGYTF. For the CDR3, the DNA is TGTGCCAGCAGCTTAGGGGAGAGCAGGGGGACCTATGGCTACACCTTC.

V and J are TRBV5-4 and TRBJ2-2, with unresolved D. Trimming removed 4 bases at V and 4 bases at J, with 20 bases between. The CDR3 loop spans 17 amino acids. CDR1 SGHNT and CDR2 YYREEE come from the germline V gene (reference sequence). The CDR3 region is CASSPKVTGPATGELFF. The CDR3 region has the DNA TGTGCCAGCAGCCCGAAAGTCACTGGCCCTGCCACCGGGGAGCTGTTTTTT. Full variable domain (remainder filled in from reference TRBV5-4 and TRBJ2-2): ETGVTQSPTHLIKTRGQQVTLRCSSQSGHNTVSWYQQALGQGPQFIFQYYREEENGRGNFPPRFSGLQFPNYSSELNVNALELDDSALYLCASSPKVTGPATGELFFGEGSRLTVL.

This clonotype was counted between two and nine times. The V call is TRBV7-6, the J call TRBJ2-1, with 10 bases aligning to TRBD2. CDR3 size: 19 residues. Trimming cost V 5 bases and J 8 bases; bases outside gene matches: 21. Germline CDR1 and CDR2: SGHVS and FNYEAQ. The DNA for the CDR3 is TGTGCCAGCAGCCCGCAATGGATCAAAGCGGGAGGGTATGAGGATGAGCAGTTCTTC. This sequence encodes CASSPQWIKAGGYEDEQFF.

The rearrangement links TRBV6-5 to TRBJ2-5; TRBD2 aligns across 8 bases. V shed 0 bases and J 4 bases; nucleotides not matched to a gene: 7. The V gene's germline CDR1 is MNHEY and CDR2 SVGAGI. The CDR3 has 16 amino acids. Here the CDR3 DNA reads TGTGCCAGCAGTTACTCTGAGCGGGGGCTTTTAGAGACCCAGTACTTC. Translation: CASSYSERGLLETQYF.

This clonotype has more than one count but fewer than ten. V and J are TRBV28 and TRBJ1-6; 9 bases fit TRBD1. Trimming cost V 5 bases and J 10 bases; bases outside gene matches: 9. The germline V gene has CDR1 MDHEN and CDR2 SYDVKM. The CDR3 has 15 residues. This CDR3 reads CASSGERTGDSPLHF. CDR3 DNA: TGTGCCAGCAGTGGTGAGCGGACAGGGGACTCACCCCTCCACTTT.

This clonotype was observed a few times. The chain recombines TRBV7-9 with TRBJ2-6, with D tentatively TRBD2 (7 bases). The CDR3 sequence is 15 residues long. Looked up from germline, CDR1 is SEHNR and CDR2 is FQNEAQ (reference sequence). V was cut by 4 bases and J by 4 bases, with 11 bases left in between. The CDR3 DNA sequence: TGTGCCAGCAGCTCCGGGGGGCTGGGGGCCAACGTCCTGACTTTC. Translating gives CASSSGGLGANVLTF.